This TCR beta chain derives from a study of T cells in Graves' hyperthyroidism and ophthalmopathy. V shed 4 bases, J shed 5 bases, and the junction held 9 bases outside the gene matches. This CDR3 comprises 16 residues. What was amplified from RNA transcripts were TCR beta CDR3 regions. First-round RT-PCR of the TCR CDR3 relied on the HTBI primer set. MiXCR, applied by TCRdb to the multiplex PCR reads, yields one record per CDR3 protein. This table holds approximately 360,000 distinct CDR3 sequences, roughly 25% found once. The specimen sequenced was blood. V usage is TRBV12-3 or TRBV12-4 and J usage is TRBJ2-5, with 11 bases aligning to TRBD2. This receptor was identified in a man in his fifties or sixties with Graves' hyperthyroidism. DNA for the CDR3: TGTGCCAGCAGTTCAGTTAGCGGGAGGGCCGGGGAGACCCAGTACTTC. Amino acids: CASSSVSGRAGETQYF.